These 29 T cell receptor beta chains came from one sample sequenced in a study of cytomegalovirus exposure and HLA in healthy donors. In the PCR, 60 Vbeta and 13 Jbeta primers were used. The data were produced by immunoSEQ multiplex PCR, yet TCRdb's version contains in-frame clones alone and is incomplete. The table has more than 150,000 clones, about four fifths seen once. The sequenced material came from PBMCs. The receptors here all came from a boy aged 2 to 10 in good health and CMV-seronegative.

The chain joins TRBV28 to TRBJ1-1; possibly TRBD1 for D (6 bases). Trimming shortened V by 1 base and J by 1 base, and 10 bases separated the two germline ends. CDR1 and CDR2 (germline): MDHEN, SYDVKM. The CDR3 loop spans 15 amino acids. CDR3 region: CASSLSGAGNTEAFF. CDR3 coding DNA: TGTGCCAGCAGTTTATCAGGGGCAGGGAACACTGAAGCTTTCTTT.

V is TRBV27 and J is TRBJ1-5; 8 bases are a match to TRBD1. Germline CDR1 and CDR2: MNHEY and SMNVEV (reference sequence). The CDR3 has 17 amino acids. Germline trimming cut 7 bases from V and 0 bases from J; bases unmatched to any gene: 11. The CDR3 here is CASISGQGFYSNQPQHF. As DNA, the CDR3 is TGTGCCAGCATTAGTGGACAGGGATTTTATAGCAATCAGCCCCAGCATTTT.

The chain uses TRBV2 and TRBJ2-3, with a possible D match to TRBD2 (6 bases). The germline V gene encodes CDR1 SNHLY and CDR2 FYNNEI. The CDR3 has 11 amino acids. V was shortened by 4 bases and J by 12 bases, with 11 bases between the two germline ends. As DNA, the CDR3 is TGTGCCAGCAGTGCCGGCGGGACCCAGTATTTT. Translated: CASSAGGTQYF.

V is TRBV5-4 and J is TRBJ2-5, with D tentatively TRBD2 (6 bases). Between the trimmed V and J ends, which lost 4 bases and 5 bases, there was a span of 12 bases. Germline V gene sequence: CDR1 SGHNT, CDR2 YYREEE (reference sequence). This CDR3 comprises 13 residues. The chain's CDR3 is CASSTGLQETQYF. For the CDR3, the DNA is TGTGCCAGCAGCACGGGACTGCAGGAGACCCAGTACTTC. The variable domain in full, completed from reference TRBV5-4 and TRBJ2-5, reads ETGVTQSPTHLIKTRGQQVTLRCSSQSGHNTVSWYQQALGQGPQFIFQYYREEENGRGNFPPRFSGLQFPNYSSELNVNALELDDSALYLCASSTGLQETQYFGPGTRLLVL.

In its sample, this clone was seen once. The chain recombines TRBV25-1 with TRBJ1-2; TRBD1 matches 7 bases. CDR3 length: 14 residues. V shed 2 bases, J shed 6 bases, and the junction held 6 bases outside the gene matches. Germline loops: CDR1 MGHDK, CDR2 SYGVNS. The CDR3 here is CASSEVKQGNGYTF. In DNA, the CDR3 is TGTGCCAGCAGTGAAGTCAAACAGGGGAATGGCTACACCTTC.

This chain links TRBV30 with TRBJ2-7; the match to TRBD2 covers 11 bases. J lost 5 bases, V lost 3 bases, and 3 bases had no gene match. Germline V gene sequence: CDR1 GTSNPN, CDR2 SVGIG (reference sequence). The CDR3 is 13 amino acids. DNA of the CDR3: TGTGCCTGGAGGTCGGGACTAGCGGACGAGCAGTACTTC. It specifies CAWRSGLADEQYF.

The chain is built from TRBV29-1 and TRBJ2-2, with D perhaps TRBD1 (5 bases). V lost 7 bases to trimming and J lost 4 bases, with 16 bases between them. Per the germline V gene, CDR1 is SQVTM and CDR2 is ANQGSEA. CDR3 length equals 14 residues. In DNA form, the CDR3 reads TGCAGCGCCGGACCCAGGGATTTCACCGGGGAGCTGTTTTTT. Translation gives CSAGPRDFTGELFF.

The chain couples TRBV9 to TRBJ1-5, with a possible D match to TRBD1 (5 bases). The germline V and J ends were trimmed by 0 bases and 8 bases, with 12 bases remaining between them. The length of the CDR3 is 14 residues. Germline CDR1 is SGDLS and CDR2 is YYNGEE. CDR3 DNA: TGTGCCAGCAGCGTAGAAGGAAGGGGTGAGCCCCAGCATTTT. The encoded protein is CASSVEGRGEPQHF.

The count of this clone is one. V and J are TRBV6-1 and TRBJ2-3; TRBD1 agrees at 9 bases. Germline trimming cut 4 bases from V and 5 bases from J; bases unmatched to any gene: 7. From germline, CDR1 is MNHNS and CDR2 SASEGT. The CDR3 covers 15 residues. The CDR3 nucleotides read TGTGCCAGCAGTGTAACCGACAGGGGGAGAGATACGCAGTATTTT. Translating gives CASSVTDRGRDTQYF.

V usage is TRBV6-5 and J usage is TRBJ2-3; 9 nucleotides agree with TRBD2. The CDR3 runs 14 residues. J gave up 3 bases and V 7 bases, and 5 bases lay outside the gene matches. Germline V lookup: CDR1 MNHEY, CDR2 SVGAGI. CDR3 sequence: CASTRSGRTDTQYF. Here the CDR3 DNA reads TGTGCCAGCACCAGAAGCGGGAGGACAGATACGCAGTATTTT.

This chain joins TRBV9 and TRBJ2-1, with TRBD2 matching 10 bases. CDR3 length equals 15 residues. Looked up from germline, CDR1 is SGDLS and CDR2 is YYNGEE. V lost 0 bases, J lost 9 bases, and 6 bases stayed unmatched. CDR3 region: CASSVAPSGSTEQFF. CDR3 coding DNA: TGTGCCAGCAGCGTAGCTCCTAGCGGGAGCACTGAGCAGTTCTTC.

V is TRBV4-1 and J is TRBJ1-2; D not resolved. Per germline, CDR1 MGHRA and CDR2 YSYEKL. The V end lost 2 bases, the J end lost 6 bases, and 16 bases lay between the germline ends. The length of the CDR3 is 15 residues. CDR3 in amino acids: CASSQLTDGRDGYTF. In DNA, the CDR3 is TGCGCCAGCAGCCAACTTACGGACGGGAGAGATGGCTACACCTTC.

This clone has only a few counts. The J gene is TRBJ1-1, the V gene TRBV6-5; TRBD1 matches at 9 bases. Germline loops: CDR1 MNHEY, CDR2 SVGAGI. This CDR3 contains 15 residues. V was pared by 6 bases and J by 0 bases, with 5 bases of the junction left unmatched. The DNA of the CDR3 is TGTGCCAGCAGCCTCGGGACAGGGATGAACACTGAAGCTTTCTTT. Protein sequence: CASSLGTGMNTEAFF.

V gene TRBV4-2 combines with J gene TRBJ2-7; 8 bases agree with TRBD2. CDR1 is LGHNA and CDR2 is YNFKEQ in the germline V gene. V gave up 8 bases and J gave up 5 bases; unmatched junction bases: 8. The CDR3 covers 13 residues. CDR3 region: CASGRAGVNEQYF. CDR3 nucleotide sequence: TGTGCCAGCGGCCGAGCGGGAGTCAACGAGCAGTACTTC.

Concerning this clone: Given the absence of the conserved phenylalanine or tryptophan at the CDR3 end, a read error is likely. The V and J genes are TRBV18 and TRBJ1-5, with D possibly TRBD1 on 5 matching bases. The CDR3 loop spans 15 amino acids. CDR1 KGHSH and CDR2 LQKENI come from the germline V gene. The germline V and J ends were trimmed by 3 bases and 2 bases, with 11 bases remaining between them. The CDR3 here is CASSPRVQGNQPQHV. CDR3 DNA sequence: TGTGCCAGCTCACCCAGGGTTCAAGGCAATCAGCCCCAGCATGTT.

The V call is TRBV7-2, the J call TRBJ2-2, with 10 bases fitting TRBD1. Trimming took 1 base from V and 7 from J; bases not matched to a gene: 3. Germline assignment: CDR1 SGHTA and CDR2 FQGNSA. The CDR3 is 15 residues long. CDR3 DNA sequence: TGTGCCAGCAGCTTAGGGTGGACAGGGGGCGGGGAGCTGTTTTTT. Amino acid sequence: CASSLGWTGGGELFF.

The rearrangement joins TRBV5-1 to TRBJ1-1, with D possibly being TRBD1 (6 bases). Between the trimmed V and J ends, which lost 4 bases and 0 bases, there was a span of 13 bases. The CDR3 covers 15 residues. Germline lookup yields CDR1 SGHRS and CDR2 YFSETQ. The CDR3 region has the DNA TGCGCCAGCAGCAGGGACATCTACATGAACACTGAAGCTTTCTTT. Translating it yields CASSRDIYMNTEAFF.

This clone was seen once. The chain carries TRBV27 and TRBJ2-7; 8 bases are a match to TRBD1. V lost 4 bases, J lost 5 bases, and 4 bases stayed unmatched. This CDR3 region has 13 residues. The germline gives CDR1 MNHEY, CDR2 SMNVEV (reference sequence). This CDR3 is CASSWGQDNEQYF. DNA for the CDR3: TGTGCCAGCAGTTGGGGACAGGATAACGAGCAGTACTTC.

The rearrangement uses TRBV5-4 and TRBJ2-7; tentatively, D is TRBD2 (6 bases). Per the germline V gene, CDR1 is SGHNT and CDR2 is YYREEE (reference sequence). This CDR3 has 14 amino acids. V was pared by 2 bases and J by 2 bases, with 11 bases between. CDR3 residues: CASSFAGQPYEQYF. In DNA, the CDR3 is TGTGCCAGCAGCTTTGCGGGGCAACCCTACGAGCAGTACTTC.

The chain's CDR3 is CASRPQGRSYEQYF. The CDR3 nucleotides read TGTGCCAGCAGGCCTCAGGGGCGTTCCTACGAGCAGTACTTC. This rearrangement joins TRBV6-5 to TRBJ2-7, with D perhaps TRBD1 (6 bases). There are 14 residues in the CDR3. Germline lookup yields CDR1 MNHEY and CDR2 SVGAGI. V was shortened by 6 bases and J by 1 base, with 13 bases between the two germline ends.

CDR3 protein: CSVEGGGEQYF. The CDR3 nucleotides read TGCAGCGTTGAGGGGGGAGGCGAGCAGTACTTC. The V gene is TRBV29-1, the J gene TRBJ2-5; maybe TRBD2 (6 bases). TRBJ2-7 explains the end of the DNA better; the J call may be wrong. The germline V gene has CDR1 SQVTM and CDR2 ANQGSEA. The CDR3 length is 11 residues.

V and J are TRBV5-6 and TRBJ2-3; D is undetermined. Germline CDR1 is SGHDT and CDR2 is YYEEEE. Trimming stripped 1 base from V and 2 bases from J, with 8 bases between. The CDR3 length is 14 residues. This CDR3 reads CASSLSSITDTQYF. The CDR3 DNA follows: TGTGCCAGCAGCTTGAGCTCAATCACAGATACGCAGTATTTT.

V usage is TRBV19 and J usage is TRBJ2-7; 12 bases agree with TRBD2. Germline CDR1 and CDR2: LNHDA and SQIVND (reference sequence). Germline trimming cut 5 bases from V and 4 bases from J; bases unmatched to any gene: 9. This CDR3 has 16 residues. The CDR3 coding sequence is TGTGCCAGTAGTGTGCTTGGACTAGCGGGAAAGTACGAGCAGTACTTC. Translated, it gives CASSVLGLAGKYEQYF. Variable domain in full (rest from reference TRBV19 and TRBJ2-7): DGGITQSPKYLFRKEGQNVTLSCEQNLNHDAMYWYRQDPGQGLRLIYYSQIVNDFQKGDIAEGYSVSREKKESFPLTVTSAQKNPTAFYLCASSVLGLAGKYEQYFGPGTRLTVT.

V usage is TRBV18 and J usage is TRBJ1-5; 7 bases agree with TRBD1. Germline trimming cut 4 bases from V and 1 base from J; bases unmatched to any gene: 4. Looked up from germline, CDR1 is KGHSH and CDR2 is LQKENI. The CDR3 length is 15 residues. CDR3: CASSLQGGSNQPQHF. The DNA of the CDR3 is TGTGCCAGCTCACTGCAAGGGGGCAGCAATCAGCCCCAGCATTTT.

The J gene is TRBJ1-4, the V gene TRBV5-1; TRBD1 aligns across 9 bases. The CDR3 is 14 amino acids. Germline V lookup: CDR1 SGHRS, CDR2 YFSETQ. The ends lost 3 bases at V and 6 bases at J; junction bases unmatched: 3. The CDR3 nucleotides are TGCGCCAGCAGCTGGGGGGACAGGGATGAAAAACTGTTTTTT. Translated: CASSWGDRDEKLFF.

A single count supports this clone. This chain links TRBV5-4 with TRBJ2-3, with 11 bases fitting TRBD2. J gave up 4 bases and V 4 bases, and 5 bases lay outside the gene matches. The CDR3 covers 15 residues. In germline, CDR1 is SGHNT, CDR2 YYREEE (reference sequence). The CDR3 protein is CASSRSGRVADTQYF. In nucleotides, the CDR3 is TGTGCCAGCAGCCGTAGCGGGAGGGTAGCAGATACGCAGTATTTT. The variable domain in full, completed from reference TRBV5-4 and TRBJ2-3, reads ETGVTQSPTHLIKTRGQQVTLRCSSQSGHNTVSWYQQALGQGPQFIFQYYREEENGRGNFPPRFSGLQFPNYSSELNVNALELDDSALYLCASSRSGRVADTQYFGPGTRLTVL.

The rearrangement links TRBV28 to TRBJ1-2; D may be TRBD1 (6 bases). The V gene lost 5 bases and the J gene lost 4 bases, with 14 bases spanning the gap. Germline CDR1 reads MDHEN; CDR2 reads SYDVKM. The CDR3 sequence is 14 residues long. The CDR3 DNA reads TGTGCCAGCAGTCCCGCCCCAGGGGCCTATGGCTACACCTTC. It yields the protein CASSPAPGAYGYTF.

J is TRBJ1-6 and V is TRBV19; no clear D gene. In germline, CDR1 is LNHDA, CDR2 SQIVND (reference sequence). Deletions cut 1 base from V and 8 bases from J, with 12 bases between. This CDR3 has 15 residues. CDR3 sequence: CASSIAAGSDSPLHF. In DNA form, the CDR3 reads TGTGCCAGTAGTATAGCTGCAGGCAGTGATTCACCCCTCCACTTT.

The chain combines TRBV29-1 with TRBJ2-1, with a possible D match to TRBD2 (5 bases). Germline assignment: CDR1 SQVTM and CDR2 ANQGSEA. V lost 8 bases and J 10 bases, leaving 15 bases between the germline ends. CDR3 length: 11 residues. The CDR3 here is CSIPGVPEQFF. The CDR3 DNA reads TGCAGCATCCCCGGGGTCCCGGAGCAGTTCTTC.